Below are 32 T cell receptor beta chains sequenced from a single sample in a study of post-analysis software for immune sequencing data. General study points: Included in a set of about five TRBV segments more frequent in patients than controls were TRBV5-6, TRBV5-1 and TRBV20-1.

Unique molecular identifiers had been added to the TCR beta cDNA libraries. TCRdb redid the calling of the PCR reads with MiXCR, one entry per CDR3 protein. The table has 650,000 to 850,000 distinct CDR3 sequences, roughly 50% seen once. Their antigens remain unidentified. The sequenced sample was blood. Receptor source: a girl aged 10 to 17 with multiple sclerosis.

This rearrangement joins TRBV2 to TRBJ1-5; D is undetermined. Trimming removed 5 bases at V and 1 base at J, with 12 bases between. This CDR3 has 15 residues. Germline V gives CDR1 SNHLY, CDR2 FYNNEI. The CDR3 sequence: CASSRPSGSNQPQHF. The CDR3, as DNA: TGTGCCAGCAGTCGACCCTCTGGGAGCAATCAGCCCCAGCATTTT.

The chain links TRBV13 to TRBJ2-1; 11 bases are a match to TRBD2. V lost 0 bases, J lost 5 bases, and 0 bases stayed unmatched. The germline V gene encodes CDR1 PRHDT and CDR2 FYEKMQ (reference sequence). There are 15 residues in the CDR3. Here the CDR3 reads CASSLGGLADNEQFF. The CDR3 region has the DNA TGTGCCAGCAGCTTAGGGGGACTAGCGGACAATGAGCAGTTCTTC.

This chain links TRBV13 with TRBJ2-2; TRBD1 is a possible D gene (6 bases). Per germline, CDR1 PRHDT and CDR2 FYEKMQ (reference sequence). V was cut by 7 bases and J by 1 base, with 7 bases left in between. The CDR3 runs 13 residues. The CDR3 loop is CASMDRNTGELFF. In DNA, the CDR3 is TGTGCCAGCATGGACAGGAACACCGGGGAGCTGTTTTTT. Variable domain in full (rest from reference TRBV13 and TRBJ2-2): AAGVIQSPRHLIKEKRETATLKCYPIPRHDTVYWYQQGPGQDPQFLISFYEKMQSDKGSIPDRFSAQQFSDYHSELNMSSLELGDSALYFCASMDRNTGELFFGEGSRLTVL.

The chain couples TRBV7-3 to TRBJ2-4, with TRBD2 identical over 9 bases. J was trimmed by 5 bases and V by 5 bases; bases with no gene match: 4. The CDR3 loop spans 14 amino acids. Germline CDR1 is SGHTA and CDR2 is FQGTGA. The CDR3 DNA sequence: TGTGCCAGCAGCAGTAGCGGGGGCCAAAACATTCAGTACTTC. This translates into CASSSSGGQNIQYF.

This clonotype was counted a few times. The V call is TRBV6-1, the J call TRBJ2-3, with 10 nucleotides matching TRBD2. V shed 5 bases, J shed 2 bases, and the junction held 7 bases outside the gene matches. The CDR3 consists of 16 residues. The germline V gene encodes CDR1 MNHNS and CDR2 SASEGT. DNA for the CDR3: TGTGCCAGCAGTAGGACAGCGGGAGGGCTCACAGATACGCAGTATTTT. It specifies CASSRTAGGLTDTQYF.

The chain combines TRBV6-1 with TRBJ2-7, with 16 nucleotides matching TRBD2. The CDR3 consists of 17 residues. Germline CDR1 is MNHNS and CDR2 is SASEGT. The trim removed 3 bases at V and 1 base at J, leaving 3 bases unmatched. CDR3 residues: CASSEGLAGGRSYEQYF. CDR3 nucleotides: TGTGCCAGCAGTGAGGGACTAGCGGGGGGGCGGTCCTACGAGCAGTACTTC.

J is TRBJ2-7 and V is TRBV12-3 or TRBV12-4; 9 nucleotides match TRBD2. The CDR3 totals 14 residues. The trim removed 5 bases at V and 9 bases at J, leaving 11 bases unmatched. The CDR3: CASSQVLAGGPQYF. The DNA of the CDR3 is TGTGCCAGCAGTCAAGTCCTCGCGGGGGGGCCGCAGTACTTC.

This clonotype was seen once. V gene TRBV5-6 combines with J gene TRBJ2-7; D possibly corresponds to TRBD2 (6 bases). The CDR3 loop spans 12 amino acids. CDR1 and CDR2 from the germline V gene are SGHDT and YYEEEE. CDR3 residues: CVSSWRGNEQYV. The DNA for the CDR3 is TGTGTCAGCAGCTGGCGGGGAAACGAGCAGTACGTC.

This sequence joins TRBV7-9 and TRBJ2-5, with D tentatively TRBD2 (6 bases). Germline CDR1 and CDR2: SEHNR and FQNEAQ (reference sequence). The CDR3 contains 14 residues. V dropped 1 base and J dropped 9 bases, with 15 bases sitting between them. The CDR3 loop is CASSLGGAQGAQYF. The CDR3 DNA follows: TGTGCCAGCAGCTTAGGCGGGGCTCAAGGGGCCCAGTACTTC.

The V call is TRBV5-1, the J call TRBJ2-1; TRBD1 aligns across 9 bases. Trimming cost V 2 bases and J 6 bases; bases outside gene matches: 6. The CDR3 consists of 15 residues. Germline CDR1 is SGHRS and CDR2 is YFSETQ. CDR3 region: CASSFTGQGVNEQFF. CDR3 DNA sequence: TGCGCCAGCAGCTTCACGGGACAGGGTGTCAATGAGCAGTTCTTC.

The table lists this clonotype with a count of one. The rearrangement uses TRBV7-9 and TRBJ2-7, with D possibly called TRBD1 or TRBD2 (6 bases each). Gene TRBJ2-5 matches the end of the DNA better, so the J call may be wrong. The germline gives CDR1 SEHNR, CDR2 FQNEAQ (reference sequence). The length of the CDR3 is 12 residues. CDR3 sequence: CASSPWGATQYF. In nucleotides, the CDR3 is TGTGCCAGCAGCCCCTGGGGGGCGACCCAGTACTTC.

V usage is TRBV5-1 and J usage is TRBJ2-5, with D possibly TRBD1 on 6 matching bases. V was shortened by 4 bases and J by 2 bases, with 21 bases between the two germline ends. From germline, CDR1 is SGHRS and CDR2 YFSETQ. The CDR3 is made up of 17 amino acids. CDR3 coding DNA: TGCGCCAGCAGCGGTCCTGCCGGGACACACGAGCAAGAGACCCAGTACTTC. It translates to CASSGPAGTHEQETQYF. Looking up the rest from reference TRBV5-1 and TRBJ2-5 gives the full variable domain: KAGVTQTPRYLIKTRGQQVTLSCSPISGHRSVSWYQQTPGQGLQFLFEYFSETQRNKGNFPGRFSGRQFSNSRSEMNVSTLELGDSALYLCASSGPAGTHEQETQYFGPGTRLLVL.

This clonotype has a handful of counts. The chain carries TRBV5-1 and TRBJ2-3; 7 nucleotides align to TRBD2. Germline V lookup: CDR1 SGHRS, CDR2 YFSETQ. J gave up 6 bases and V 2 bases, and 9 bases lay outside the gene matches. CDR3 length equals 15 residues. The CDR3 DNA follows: TGCGCCAGCAGCTTAGGGACTAAATCGTCCGATACGCAGTATTTT. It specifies CASSLGTKSSDTQYF.

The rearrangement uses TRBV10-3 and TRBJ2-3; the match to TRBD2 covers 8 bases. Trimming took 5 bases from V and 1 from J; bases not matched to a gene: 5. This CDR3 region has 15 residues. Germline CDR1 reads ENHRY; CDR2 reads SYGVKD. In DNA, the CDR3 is TGTGCCATCAGTTCCCCAGCGGGGGGCACAGATACGCAGTATTTT. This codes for CAISSPAGGTDTQYF.

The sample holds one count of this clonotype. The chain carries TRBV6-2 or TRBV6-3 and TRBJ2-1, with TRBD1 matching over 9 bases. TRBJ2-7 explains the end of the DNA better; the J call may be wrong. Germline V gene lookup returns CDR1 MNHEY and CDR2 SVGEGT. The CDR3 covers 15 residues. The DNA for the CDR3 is TGTGCCAGCAGTCATCGGGGACAGGGAACGGGAGAGCAGTACTTC. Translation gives CASSHRGQGTGEQYF.

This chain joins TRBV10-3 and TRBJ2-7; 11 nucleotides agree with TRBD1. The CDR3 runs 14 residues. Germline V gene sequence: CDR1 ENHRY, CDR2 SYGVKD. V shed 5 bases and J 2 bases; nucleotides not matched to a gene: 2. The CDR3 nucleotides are TGTGCCATCAGTCCGGACAGGGGGCCCTACGAGCAGTACTTC. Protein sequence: CAISPDRGPYEQYF.

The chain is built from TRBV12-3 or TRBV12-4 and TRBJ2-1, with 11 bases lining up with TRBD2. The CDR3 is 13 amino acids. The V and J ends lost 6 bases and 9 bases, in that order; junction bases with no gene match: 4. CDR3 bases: TGTGCCAGCAGCAGACTAGCGGGAAGTGAGCAGTTCTTC. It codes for CASSRLAGSEQFF.

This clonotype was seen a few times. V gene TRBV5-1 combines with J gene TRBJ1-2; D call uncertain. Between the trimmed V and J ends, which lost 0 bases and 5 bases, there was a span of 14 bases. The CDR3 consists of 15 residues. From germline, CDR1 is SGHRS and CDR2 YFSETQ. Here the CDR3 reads CASSLGTGNRYGYTF. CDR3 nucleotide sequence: TGCGCCAGCAGCTTGGGAACGGGAAACCGGTATGGCTACACCTTC.

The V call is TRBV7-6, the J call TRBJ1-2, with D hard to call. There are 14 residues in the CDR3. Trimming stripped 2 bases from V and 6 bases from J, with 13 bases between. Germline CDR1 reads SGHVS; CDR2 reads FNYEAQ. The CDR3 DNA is TGTGCCAGCAGCTTAAACGGCCAGACACATGGCTACACCTTC. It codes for CASSLNGQTHGYTF.

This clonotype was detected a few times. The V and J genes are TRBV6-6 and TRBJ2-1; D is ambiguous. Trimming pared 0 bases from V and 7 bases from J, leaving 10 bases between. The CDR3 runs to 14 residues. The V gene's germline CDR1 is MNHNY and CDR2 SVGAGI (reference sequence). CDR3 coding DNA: TGTGCCAGCAGTTACTCTTTCCAGGAGAATGAGCAGTTCTTC. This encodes CASSYSFQENEQFF.

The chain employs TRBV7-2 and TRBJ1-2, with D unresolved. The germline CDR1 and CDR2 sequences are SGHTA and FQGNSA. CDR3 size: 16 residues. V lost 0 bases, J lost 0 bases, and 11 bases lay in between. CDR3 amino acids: CASSLAPSITNYGYTF. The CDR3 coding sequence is TGTGCCAGCAGCTTAGCTCCCAGCATAACTAACTATGGCTACACCTTC.

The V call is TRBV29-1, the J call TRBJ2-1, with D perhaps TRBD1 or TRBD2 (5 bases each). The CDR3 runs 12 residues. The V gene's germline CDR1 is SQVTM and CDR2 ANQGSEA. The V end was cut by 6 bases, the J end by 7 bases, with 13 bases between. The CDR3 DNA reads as TGCAGCGTATGGCAGAGGGGAAATGAGCAGTTCTTC. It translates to CSVWQRGNEQFF.

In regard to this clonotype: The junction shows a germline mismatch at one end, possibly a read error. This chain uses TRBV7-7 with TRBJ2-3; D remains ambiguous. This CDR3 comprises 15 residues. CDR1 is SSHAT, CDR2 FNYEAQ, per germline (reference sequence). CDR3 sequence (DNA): TGTGCTAGCAGCTCCTATTTTACTAGCACAGATACGCAGTATTTT. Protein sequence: CASSSYFTSTDTQYF.

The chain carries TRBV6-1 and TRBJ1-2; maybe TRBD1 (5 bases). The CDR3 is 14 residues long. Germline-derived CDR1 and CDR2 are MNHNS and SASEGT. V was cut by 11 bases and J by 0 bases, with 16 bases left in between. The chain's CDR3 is CACDRQLANYGYTF. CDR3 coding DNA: TGTGCCTGCGACAGACAGCTAGCTAACTATGGCTACACCTTC.

CDR3 region: CASSEIEGAQRYNEQFF. CDR3 coding DNA: TGTGCCAGCAGTGAGATTGAGGGGGCCCAAAGGTACAATGAGCAGTTCTTC. The chain has TRBV6-1 and TRBJ2-1, with 7 bases lining up with TRBD1. Trimming cost V 3 bases and J 4 bases; bases outside gene matches: 12. Germline-derived CDR1 and CDR2 are MNHNS and SASEGT. CDR3 length: 17 amino acids.

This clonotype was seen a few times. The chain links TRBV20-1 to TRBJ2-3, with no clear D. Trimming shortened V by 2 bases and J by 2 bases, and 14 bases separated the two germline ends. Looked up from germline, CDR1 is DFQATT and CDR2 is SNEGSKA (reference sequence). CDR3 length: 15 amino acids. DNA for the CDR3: TGCAGTGCTAGACCCCCCCTGGGCTACACAGATACGCAGTATTTT. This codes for CSARPPLGYTDTQYF.

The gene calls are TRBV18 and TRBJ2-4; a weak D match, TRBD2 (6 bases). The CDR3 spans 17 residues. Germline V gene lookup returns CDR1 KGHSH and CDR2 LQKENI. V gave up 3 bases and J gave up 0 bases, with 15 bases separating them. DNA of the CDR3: TGTGCCAGCTCACCGCTATCCTCGGGACTAGCCAAAAACATTCAGTACTTC. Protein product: CASSPLSSGLAKNIQYF.

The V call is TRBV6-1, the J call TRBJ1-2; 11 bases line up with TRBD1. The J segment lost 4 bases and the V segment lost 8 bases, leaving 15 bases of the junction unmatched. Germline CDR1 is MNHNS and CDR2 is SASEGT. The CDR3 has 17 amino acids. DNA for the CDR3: TGTGCCAGCTGTCGTGGGGGACAGGGGGATGGCGGCTATGGCTACACCTTC. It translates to CASCRGGQGDGGYGYTF.

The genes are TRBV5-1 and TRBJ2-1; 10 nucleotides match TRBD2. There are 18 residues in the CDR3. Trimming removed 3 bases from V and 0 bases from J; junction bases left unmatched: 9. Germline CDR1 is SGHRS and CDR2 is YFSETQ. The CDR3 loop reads CASSSSGLASSSYNEQFF. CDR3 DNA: TGCGCCAGCAGCTCTTCGGGACTAGCGAGTAGCTCCTACAATGAGCAGTTCTTC.

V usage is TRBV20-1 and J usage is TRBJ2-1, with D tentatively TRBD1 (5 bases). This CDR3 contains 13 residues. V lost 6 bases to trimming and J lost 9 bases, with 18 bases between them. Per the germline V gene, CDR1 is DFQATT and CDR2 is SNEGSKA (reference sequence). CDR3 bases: TGCAGTGCCACAGGCCCGCTCTCGGGTGAGCAGTTCTTC. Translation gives CSATGPLSGEQFF.

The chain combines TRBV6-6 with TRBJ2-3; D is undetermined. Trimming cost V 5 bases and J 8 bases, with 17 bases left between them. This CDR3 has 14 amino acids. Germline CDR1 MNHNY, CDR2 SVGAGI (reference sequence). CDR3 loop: CASSSNPVHPTQYF. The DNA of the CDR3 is TGTGCCAGCAGTAGCAACCCGGTGCATCCTACGCAGTATTTT.

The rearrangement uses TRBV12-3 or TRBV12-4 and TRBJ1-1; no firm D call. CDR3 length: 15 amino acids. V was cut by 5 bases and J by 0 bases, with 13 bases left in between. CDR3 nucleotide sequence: TGTGCCAGCAGTCCTCGGTCGGAATTGAACACTGAAGCTTTCTTT. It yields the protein CASSPRSELNTEAFF.